These T cell receptor beta chains were read from a single sample in a study of shared clonotypes between healthy human individuals. Measured with immunoSEQ multiplex PCR; TCRdb has only the in-frame clones, and not every one. The sample has 450,000 to 650,000 clones, roughly 79% seen once. The specimen sequenced was PBMCs. The receptors were gathered from a woman aged 40 to 50 in good health. Some clones in this sample may be carry-over from other donors' samples. The CDR3 runs from the conserved cysteine through the conserved F or W.

>TRBV14|TRBJ1-1
CASSQPWGGQGRTEAFF
>TRBV28|TRBJ2-1
CASSLGGRVSYNEQFF
>TRBV6-1|TRBJ2-1
CASSLDSYNEQFF
>TRBV7-3|TRBJ2-1
CASSLDGLAGERQFF
>TRBV5-1|TRBJ2-2
CASSLDRGMSGELFF
>TRBV18|TRBJ1-1
CASSALGQLMNTEAFF
>TRBV4-2|TRBJ1-1
CASSHQGGNTEAFF
>TRBV18|TRBJ2-1
CASSPSPPKEGNEQFF
>TRBV5-4|TRBJ2-5
CASSLLQGAQETQYF
>TRBV2|TRBJ2-5
CASSASGRGETQYF
>TRBV10-3|TRBJ1-3
CATRAGTNAGNTIYF
>TRBV6-6|TRBJ2-5
CASSRTRGETQYF
>TRBV5-4|TRBJ2-3
CASSPTSPGTDTQYF
>TRBV29-1|TRBJ2-3
CTIERGQGADTQYF
>TRBV2|TRBJ1-2
CASRATGLGHGYTF
>TRBV30|TRBJ1-2
CAWSVRTGDPYGYTF
>TRBV29-1|TRBJ2-3
CSALSGRGADTQYF
>TRBV18|TRBJ2-5
CASSPTGEQETQYF
>TRBV9|TRBJ2-1
CASSVGGAMVGGEQFF
>TRBV4-2|TRBJ1-2
CASSRHGGDGYTF
>TRBV15|TRBJ1-1
CATSIQAWSMNTEAFF
>TRBV27|TRBJ2-7
CASSPDRDRPEQYF
>TRBV29-1|TRBJ1-1
CSGTQGGITEAFF
>TRBV18|TRBJ2-2
CASSQAQNTGELFF
>TRBV18|TRBJ2-5
CASSPNWGPSGETQYF
>TRBV28|TRBJ2-4
CASSSLTNYRGRNIQYF
>TRBV19|TRBJ2-7
CASSIGRTYEQYF
>TRBV6-6|TRBJ2-1
CASSLTSEDEQFF
>TRBV2|TRBJ2-3
CASTQREMPDTQYF
>TRBV7-8|TRBJ1-5
CASRRGGNQPQHF
>TRBV9|TRBJ1-1
CASSVQGANTEAFF
>TRBV6-1|TRBJ2-3
CASSRDRVTDTQYF